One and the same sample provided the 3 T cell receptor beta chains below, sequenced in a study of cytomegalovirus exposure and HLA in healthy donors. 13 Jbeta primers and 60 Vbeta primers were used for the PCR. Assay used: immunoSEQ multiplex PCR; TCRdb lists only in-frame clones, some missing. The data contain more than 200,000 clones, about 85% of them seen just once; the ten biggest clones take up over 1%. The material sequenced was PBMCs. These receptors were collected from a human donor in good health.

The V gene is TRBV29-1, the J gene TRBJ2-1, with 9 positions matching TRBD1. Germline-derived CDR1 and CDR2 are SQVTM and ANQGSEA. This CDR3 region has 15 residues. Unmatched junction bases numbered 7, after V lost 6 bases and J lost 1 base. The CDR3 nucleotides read TGCAGCGTCGAGGGACAGGGAGATTCCTACAATGAGCAGTTCTTC. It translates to CSVEGQGDSYNEQFF.

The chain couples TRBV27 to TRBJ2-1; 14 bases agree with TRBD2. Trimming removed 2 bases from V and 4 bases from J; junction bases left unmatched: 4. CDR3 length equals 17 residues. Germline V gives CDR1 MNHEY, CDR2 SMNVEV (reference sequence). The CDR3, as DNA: TGTGCCAGCAGTTTAATGACTAGCGGGAGGGAATACAATGAGCAGTTCTTC. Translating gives CASSLMTSGREYNEQFF.

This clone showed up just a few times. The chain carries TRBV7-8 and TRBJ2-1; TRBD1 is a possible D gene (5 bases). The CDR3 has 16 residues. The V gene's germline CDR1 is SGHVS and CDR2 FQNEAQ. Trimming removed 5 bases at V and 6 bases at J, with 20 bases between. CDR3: CASSPQGSPYPNEQFF. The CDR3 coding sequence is TGTGCCAGCAGCCCCCAGGGTAGCCCCTACCCCAATGAGCAGTTCTTC.